The 5 T cell receptor beta chains in this list originate from one sample, sequenced in a study of control samples from healthy donors and cancer patients. The method was immunoSEQ multiplex PCR; TCRdb's version includes in-frame clones alone and lacks a portion of them. The sample records some 130,000 clones, approximately 90% being singletons. Material for sequencing was blood. These receptors all stem from a man aged 18 to 35 in good health.

The V and J genes are TRBV5-1 and TRBJ2-2; no clear D. The V end was cut by 2 bases, the J end by 4 bases, with 12 bases between. The CDR3 has 15 amino acids. CDR1 and CDR2 from the germline V gene are SGHRS and YFSETQ. The CDR3 region is CASSFRSPGTGELFF. The CDR3 DNA sequence: TGCGCCAGCAGCTTTCGGAGCCCTGGCACCGGGGAGCTGTTTTTT.

This clone has a single count. The chain has TRBV27 and TRBJ1-5; D possibly corresponds to TRBD1 (5 bases). V was trimmed by 4 bases and J by 7 bases, leaving 8 bases between them. The CDR3 loop spans 12 amino acids. From germline, CDR1 is MNHEY and CDR2 SMNVEV (reference sequence). The CDR3 protein is CASSSGHQPQHF. CDR3 nucleotide sequence: TGTGCCAGCAGTTCGGGGCACCAGCCCCAGCATTTT.

The chain links TRBV3-1 (or the pseudogene TRBV3-2) to TRBJ1-2; D is possibly TRBD1 (5 bases). The CDR3 covers 14 residues. Germline CDR1 and CDR2: LGHDT and YNNKEL (reference sequence). The germline V and J ends were trimmed by 3 bases and 4 bases, with 12 bases remaining between them. The CDR3 DNA reads TGTGCCAGCAGCCATGAGGGGAGGAGCTATGGCTACACCTTC. Protein sequence: CASSHEGRSYGYTF.

A single count supports this clone. The chain couples TRBV10-3 to TRBJ1-2; D uncertain. Trimming cost V 3 bases and J 5 bases, with 4 bases left between them. The CDR3 length is 11 residues. Germline-derived CDR1 and CDR2 are ENHRY and SYGVKD. This CDR3 is CAISEAYGYTF. CDR3 coding DNA: TGTGCCATCAGTGAAGCGTATGGCTACACCTTC.

The V gene is TRBV11-2, the J gene TRBJ1-2, with D possibly TRBD1 on 5 matching bases. Germline V gives CDR1 SGHAT, CDR2 FQNNGV. This CDR3 is built from 14 residues. V lost 4 bases, J lost 4 bases, and 13 bases lay in between. The CDR3 here is CASSSEGRLYGYTF. The DNA of the CDR3 is TGTGCCAGCAGCTCGGAGGGACGGCTCTATGGCTACACCTTC.